A single sample gave rise to the 30 T cell receptor beta chains below, sequenced in a study of blood T cell repertoires in COVID-19. Some clones are missing from TCRdb's copy, which holds only in-frame ones; the method was immunoSEQ multiplex PCR. The sample contains some 96,000 clones, more than 75% of which appear only once. The sequenced sample was peripheral blood. The receptors were sampled from a man aged 30 to 45 in a cohort sampled during active COVID-19.

CDR3 sequence: CASSDRQWNSPLHF. DNA of the CDR3: TGTGCCAGCAGTGATCGCCAGTGGAATTCACCCCTCCACTTT. The chain carries TRBV6-1 and TRBJ1-6; D is ambiguous. Trimming shortened V by 3 bases and J by 7 bases, and 10 bases separated the two germline ends. The CDR3 is made up of 14 amino acids. Germline CDR1 and CDR2: MNHNS and SASEGT.

The rearrangement joins TRBV30 to TRBJ1-1; no reliable D call. V dropped 3 bases and J dropped 2 bases, with 19 bases sitting between them. The CDR3 extends over 16 amino acids. Germline loops: CDR1 GTSNPN, CDR2 SVGIG (reference sequence). The CDR3 sequence: CAWSDIRRAGNTEAFF. The CDR3 nucleotides read TGTGCCTGGAGCGATATAAGGAGGGCGGGCAACACTGAAGCTTTCTTT.

The V gene is TRBV20-1, the J gene TRBJ1-6; D is ambiguous. The germline CDR1 and CDR2 sequences are DFQATT and SNEGSKA (reference sequence). V dropped 3 bases and J dropped 9 bases, with 12 bases sitting between them. The length of the CDR3 is 13 residues. In nucleotides, the CDR3 is TGCAGTGCTAGTGACGGAGGCGGTTCACCCCTCCACTTT. This encodes CSASDGGGSPLHF.

V is TRBV19 and J is TRBJ2-2; 8 bases fit TRBD2. The V segment lost 5 bases and the J segment 1 base; nucleotides outside the gene matches: 3. There are 15 residues in the CDR3. CDR1 and CDR2 (germline): LNHDA, SQIVND (reference sequence). The CDR3: CASSGLAGNTGELFF. The CDR3 bases are TGTGCCAGTAGTGGGCTAGCGGGGAACACCGGGGAGCTGTTTTTT.

This clone was picked up one time. The chain joins TRBV5-6 to TRBJ1-1; D is perhaps TRBD1 (5 bases). This CDR3 has 14 residues. The V end was cut by 1 base, the J end by 6 bases, with 13 bases between. Germline values: CDR1 SGHDT, CDR2 YYEEEE. The DNA for the CDR3 is TGTGCCAGCAGCTTGTACTTCAGGGCGTCTGAAGCTTTCTTT. This translates into CASSLYFRASEAFF.

The V gene is TRBV2, the J gene TRBJ1-1, with D uncertain. Germline V gene lookup returns CDR1 SNHLY and CDR2 FYNNEI. Trimming took off 3 bases at V and 3 bases at J, with 8 bases between the two ends. The CDR3 covers 13 residues. CDR3 coding DNA: TGTGCCAGCAGTGAGGACGGGGACACTGAAGCTTTCTTT. The encoded protein is CASSEDGDTEAFF.

This chain joins TRBV9 and TRBJ2-1; TRBD2 matches at 8 bases. Germline lookup yields CDR1 SGDLS and CDR2 YYNGEE. There are 15 residues in the CDR3. With V trimmed by 4 bases and J by 8 bases, 11 bases remained unmatched. CDR3 DNA: TGTGCCAGCAGCTTCACCGGGACTAGGGGTGATGAGCAGTTCTTC. Its protein is CASSFTGTRGDEQFF. Based on the CDR3 plus reference TRBV9 and TRBJ2-1, the full variable domain is DSGVTQTPKHLITATGQRVTLRCSPRSGDLSVYWYQQSLDQGLQFLIQYYNGEERAKGNILERFSAQQFPDLHSELNLSSLELGDSALYFCASSFTGTRGDEQFFGPGTRLTVL.

J is TRBJ2-6 and V is TRBV10-3; TRBD1 is a possible D gene (5 bases). Germline assignment: CDR1 ENHRY and CDR2 SYGVKD. The CDR3 is 14 residues long. Trimming took off 7 bases at V and 0 bases at J, with 7 bases between the two ends. Written as DNA, the CDR3 is TGTGCCATCACCCAGGGCTCTGGGGCCAACGTCCTGACTTTC. Translating it yields CAITQGSGANVLTF.

This chain uses TRBV18 with TRBJ2-5; a weak D match, TRBD1 (5 bases). V lost 3 bases and J lost 5, with 10 bases in between. Germline CDR1 reads KGHSH; CDR2 reads LQKENI. There are 13 residues in the CDR3. The CDR3 is CASSPGLRETQYF. As DNA, the CDR3 is TGTGCCAGCTCACCGGGGCTACGGGAGACCCAGTACTTC.

The chain carries TRBV28 and TRBJ1-4; the D gene is possibly TRBD1 (5 bases). CDR1 is MDHEN and CDR2 is SYDVKM in the germline V gene. V dropped 6 bases and J dropped 7 bases, with 15 bases sitting between them. CDR3 length: 14 amino acids. CDR3 sequence: CASSSPGGSEKLFF. For the CDR3, the DNA is TGTGCCAGCAGCTCCCCCGGGGGGAGTGAAAAACTGTTTTTT.

The CDR3 sequence is CASSLTSGGGVTDTQYF. The CDR3 DNA follows: TGCGCCAGCAGCCTGACTAGCGGGGGGGGAGTTACAGATACGCAGTATTTT. This chain links TRBV4-3 with TRBJ2-3; 14 nucleotides align to TRBD2. The CDR3 is 17 residues long. Germline assignment: CDR1 LGHNA and CDR2 YSLEER. The ends lost 4 bases at V and 3 bases at J; junction bases unmatched: 6.

This chain joins TRBV7-9 and TRBJ1-2; D is uncertain. The V end was cut by 8 bases, the J end by 0 bases, with 10 bases between. The germline V gene encodes CDR1 SEHNR and CDR2 FQNEAQ (reference sequence). The CDR3 consists of 13 residues. CDR3 nucleotide sequence: TGTGCCAGCCTCAGCGAGACTAACTATGGCTACACCTTC. Protein: CASLSETNYGYTF.

The chain combines TRBV3-1 (or the pseudogene TRBV3-2) with TRBJ2-2; the match to TRBD1 covers 10 bases. V gave up 1 base and J gave up 7 bases; unmatched junction bases: 3. Germline CDR1 and CDR2: LGHDT and YNNKEL (reference sequence). The CDR3 spans 15 residues. The CDR3 bases are TGTGCCAGCAGCCAAGTGACAGGGGGCGGCGGGGAGCTGTTTTTT. Translated, it gives CASSQVTGGGGELFF.

The chain carries TRBV11-2 and TRBJ2-3; TRBD1 is a possible D gene (5 bases). The CDR3 has 14 amino acids. Germline values: CDR1 SGHAT, CDR2 FQNNGV. V shed 6 bases and J shed 1 base, with 11 bases lying between them. The CDR3 reads CASRTDSGTDTQYF. The CDR3 nucleotides are TGTGCCAGCAGGACAGATTCAGGCACAGATACGCAGTATTTT.

V usage is TRBV5-4 and J usage is TRBJ1-1, with TRBD1 matching over 7 bases. J lost 5 bases, V lost 4 bases, and 11 bases had no gene match. The CDR3 runs 15 residues. In germline, CDR1 is SGHNT, CDR2 YYREEE (reference sequence). Here the CDR3 reads CASSPLRTRGTEAFF. The CDR3 nucleotides read TGTGCCAGCAGCCCGCTAAGGACCAGGGGGACTGAAGCTTTCTTT.

This chain connects TRBV2 to TRBJ2-7, with D unresolved. Germline assignment: CDR1 SNHLY and CDR2 FYNNEI. This CDR3 comprises 13 residues. Trimming shortened V by 8 bases and J by 0 bases, and 11 bases separated the two germline ends. The CDR3 DNA is TGTGCCAGCCGACATGCCTTCTCCTACGAGCAGTACTTC. Its translation is CASRHAFSYEQYF.

This chain joins TRBV28 and TRBJ2-7; 9 bases are shared with TRBD1. The junction had 14 bases not matched to a gene; V was cut back by 5 bases and J by 0 bases. Germline V CDR1 and CDR2: MDHEN, SYDVKM. The length of the CDR3 is 18 residues. CDR3 in DNA: TGTGCCAGCAGTCCCCCGGGACAGGGAAGACCTAGCTCCTACGAGCAGTACTTC. Protein product: CASSPPGQGRPSSYEQYF.

V usage is TRBV19 and J usage is TRBJ1-1; 8 nucleotides agree with TRBD1. This CDR3 spans 14 amino acids. CDR1 LNHDA and CDR2 SQIVND come from the germline V gene (reference sequence). The V gene end was trimmed by 5 bases and the J gene end by 3 bases; junction bases not matched to a gene: 5. The CDR3 DNA is TGTGCCAGTAGTTTGGGACAGGACTACACTGAAGCTTTCTTT. Translation: CASSLGQDYTEAFF.

The rearrangement joins TRBV18 to TRBJ2-1; D is perhaps TRBD2 (6 bases). Germline assignment: CDR1 KGHSH and CDR2 LQKENI. Trimming took 0 bases from V and 5 from J, leaving 8 bases between them. The CDR3 length is 14 residues. The CDR3 region has the DNA TGTGCCAGCTCACCACCGTGGAGGGACAATGAGCAGTTCTTC. Residues: CASSPPWRDNEQFF.

This chain links TRBV13 with TRBJ1-5; maybe TRBD1 (5 bases). From germline, CDR1 is PRHDT and CDR2 FYEKMQ (reference sequence). The CDR3 consists of 13 residues. V was pared by 3 bases and J by 9 bases, with 12 bases between. CDR3 protein: CASSFRDTGPQHF. In nucleotides, the CDR3 is TGTGCCAGCAGCTTCAGGGATACAGGGCCCCAGCATTTT.

The V gene is TRBV6-5, the J gene TRBJ2-7, with D maybe TRBD2 (6 bases). CDR1 is MNHEY, CDR2 SVGAGI, per germline. V lost 6 bases, J lost 3 bases, and 9 bases lay in between. The CDR3 spans 12 residues. CDR3 amino acids: CASSPGGYEQYF. The CDR3 DNA follows: TGTGCCAGCAGCCCCGGGGGCTACGAGCAGTACTTC.

J is TRBJ1-4 and V is TRBV18, with TRBD1 as a possible D gene (6 bases). The CDR3 runs 13 residues. Trimming removed 0 bases from V and 15 bases from J, with 14 bases in between. Germline V gene sequence: CDR1 KGHSH, CDR2 LQKENI. The CDR3 DNA sequence: TGTGCCAGCTCACCACCCGCTGAAACAGGGTTGTTTTTT. Amino acid sequence: CASSPPAETGLFF.

This chain connects TRBV3-1 (or the pseudogene TRBV3-2) to TRBJ1-2, with 8 bases aligning to TRBD1. The CDR3 spans 15 residues. Germline assignment: CDR1 LGHDT and CDR2 YNNKEL (reference sequence). Trimming removed 1 base from V and 4 bases from J; junction bases left unmatched: 5. CDR3 bases: TGTGCCAGCAGCCAAGCTACAGGGGGGGGCTATGGCTACACCTTC. Translated: CASSQATGGGYGYTF.

The count of this clone is one. V and J are TRBV7-2 and TRBJ2-7, with 7 bases that match TRBD1. The CDR3 length is 15 residues. The V gene end was trimmed by 6 bases and the J gene end by 3 bases; junction bases not matched to a gene: 11. Germline values: CDR1 SGHTA, CDR2 FQGNSA. The CDR3 coding sequence is TGTGCCAGCAGTACCCCTAACAGGGGCGGCTACGAGCAGTACTTC. It is translated as CASSTPNRGGYEQYF.

The V gene is TRBV28, the J gene TRBJ2-7; 7 bases are a match to TRBD1. From germline, CDR1 is MDHEN and CDR2 SYDVKM. CDR3 size: 18 residues. Germline trimming cut 3 bases from V and 0 bases from J; bases unmatched to any gene: 14. The CDR3 here is CASSFGPGTDDSSYEQYF. For the CDR3, the DNA is TGTGCCAGCAGTTTTGGACCGGGGACAGACGATAGCTCCTACGAGCAGTACTTC. The complete variable domain, with remaining parts taken from reference TRBV28 and TRBJ2-7, reads DVKVTQSSRYLVKRTGEKVFLECVQDMDHENMFWYRQDPGLGLRLIYFSYDVKMKEKGDIPEGYSVSREKKERFSLILESASTNQTSMYLCASSFGPGTDDSSYEQYFGPGTRLTVT.

The chain has TRBV19 and TRBJ2-7, with D possibly matching TRBD1 (5 bases). The ends were cut back, 1 base at V and 7 bases at J, with 14 bases in the middle. Germline V gene sequence: CDR1 LNHDA, CDR2 SQIVND (reference sequence). The CDR3 consists of 14 residues. CDR3 residues: CASSIVGQGGEQYF. CDR3 in DNA: TGTGCCAGTAGTATAGTCGGCCAGGGCGGAGAGCAGTACTTC.

The chain uses TRBV30 and TRBJ1-5, with D uncertain. The V end lost 4 bases, the J end lost 3 bases, and 10 bases lay between the germline ends. Germline CDR1 is GTSNPN and CDR2 is SVGIG (reference sequence). The CDR3 sequence is 13 residues long. In DNA form, the CDR3 reads TGTGCCTGGAATGACGGGAACAATCAGCCCCAGCATTTT. Its translation is CAWNDGNNQPQHF.

The chain joins TRBV7-8 to TRBJ2-5; 15 bases are shared with TRBD2. The CDR3 totals 16 residues. The V gene end was trimmed by 4 bases and the J gene end by 4 bases; junction bases not matched to a gene: 4. The germline V gene has CDR1 SGHVS and CDR2 FQNEAQ. In DNA, the CDR3 is TGTGCCAGCAGCTCGTGGACTAGCGGGGGGGGAGAGACCCAGTACTTC. The encoded protein is CASSSWTSGGGETQYF.

This chain uses TRBV5-4 with TRBJ2-5, with TRBD2 matching over 8 bases. The ends lost 3 bases at V and 7 bases at J; junction bases unmatched: 8. Germline CDR1 reads SGHNT; CDR2 reads YYREEE (reference sequence). This CDR3 region has 14 residues. Here the CDR3 DNA reads TGTGCCAGCAGCTCACCGGGACTAGGAGGGACCCAGTACTTC. Its translation is CASSSPGLGGTQYF.

This chain connects TRBV30 to TRBJ1-2; tentatively, D is TRBD1 (5 bases). This CDR3 is built from 14 residues. V lost 8 bases and J 2 bases, leaving 18 bases between the germline ends. Germline CDR1 and CDR2: GTSNPN and SVGIG (reference sequence). The CDR3 here is CAGPVGGGNYGYTF. The CDR3 nucleotides are TGTGCCGGCCCGGTGGGGGGGGGAAACTATGGCTACACCTTC.